This T cell receptor (beta chain) was found in a study of blood T cell repertoires in COVID-19. On the study more broadly: The United States, Italy and Spain supplied acute and convalescent COVID-19 samples. Sample material is recorded as cDNA or gDNA derived from T cells, B-cell-depleted T cells, or PBMCs.

In the authors' workflow: Estimated nucleated cell counts came from reference gene primer amplification. Using immunoSEQ multiplex PCR, the repertoire was profiled, and TCRdb retains in-frame clones only, with some absent. Clone size and V and J calls were adopted from that table, with D and trimming inferred from the DNA. The table has roughly 65,000 clones, just under 80% seen once. This CDR3 comprises 15 residues. Deletions cut 4 bases from V and 5 bases from J, with 17 bases between. Per the germline V gene, CDR1 is MNHEY and CDR2 is SVGAGI. The origin of this receptor is a human donor in a cohort sampled during active COVID-19. The sample consisted of peripheral blood. The chain recombines TRBV6-5 with TRBJ2-5, with D possibly TRBD2 on 6 matching bases. CDR3 amino acids: CASSSPAGSGETQYF. CDR3 DNA sequence: TGTGCCAGCAGTTCCCCAGCAGGGAGCGGGGAGACCCAGTACTTC.